This T cell receptor (beta chain) comes out of a study of post-analysis software for immune sequencing data. Study-wide findings and caveats: Compared against controls, patients with multiple sclerosis displayed significantly lower normalized Chao1 diversity. Higher frequency in patients than in controls was seen for about 5 TRBV segments, with TRBV5-6, TRBV5-1 and TRBV20-1 among them.

V lost 5 bases and J 1 base, leaving 9 bases between the germline ends. Germline CDR1 and CDR2: SGDLS and YYNGEE. The CDR3 covers 13 residues. Notes on this clonotype: Its antigen is undetermined.

TCR beta libraries were prepared from cDNA with unique molecular identifiers. TCRdb called the PCR reads again in MiXCR, with one record for every CDR3 protein. Of 750,000 to 950,000 distinct CDR3 sequences in the sample, roughly 50% are singletons; the top ten hold roughly 4.4%. V is TRBV9 and J is TRBJ1-2; no firm D call. This sequence originates from a girl aged 5-17 years with multiple sclerosis. Sequenced material: blood. CDR3 DNA sequence: TGTGCCAGCAGTAAGGACCTTAACTATGGCTACACCTTC. As protein: CASSKDLNYGYTF. The variable domain in full, completed from reference TRBV9 and TRBJ1-2, reads DSGVTQTPKHLITATGQRVTLRCSPRSGDLSVYWYQQSLDQGLQFLIQYYNGEERAKGNILERFSAQQFPDLHSELNLSSLELGDSALYFCASSKDLNYGYTFGSGTRLTVV.